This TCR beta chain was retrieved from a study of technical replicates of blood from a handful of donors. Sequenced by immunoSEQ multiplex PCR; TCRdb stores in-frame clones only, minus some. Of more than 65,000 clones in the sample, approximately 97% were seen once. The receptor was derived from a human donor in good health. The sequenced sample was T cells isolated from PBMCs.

CDR3: CASSPSGTRGVEQYF. DNA of the CDR3: TGTGCCAGCAGCCCTTCCGGGACTAGGGGGGTCGAGCAGTACTTC. This chain links TRBV7-3 with TRBJ2-7; 8 bases match TRBD2. Germline values: CDR1 SGHTA, CDR2 FQGTGA. Trimming at V came to 5 bases and at J to 6 bases, leaving 12 bases not matched to a gene. The CDR3 is made up of 15 amino acids.